Listed here are 18 T cell receptor beta chains from one sample, sequenced in a study of blood T cell repertoires in COVID-19. Libraries were prepared by immunoSEQ multiplex PCR; TCRdb keeps only in-frame clonotypes and omits some of them. Here the sample spans 150,000 or so clones, 75% to 90% being singletons. Sequenced: PBMCs or T cells enriched from blood (not recorded which). All receptors derive from a woman aged 55-69 years who had recovered from COVID-19.

CDR3 DNA sequence: TGTGCCAGCACCTACTGGGACAGGTTTCCCTACGAGCAGTACTTC. It is translated as CASTYWDRFPYEQYF. This sequence joins TRBV6-5 and TRBJ2-7; 8 bases match TRBD1. Germline V gene lookup returns CDR1 MNHEY and CDR2 SVGAGI. This CDR3 spans 15 amino acids. V dropped 7 bases and J dropped 2; count of bases not matched to a gene: 10.

This CDR3 is CASSSPGGHSAFF. The CDR3 DNA is TGTGCCAGCAGCTCCCCGGGCGGACATTCCGCTTTCTTT. The chain links TRBV7-2 to TRBJ1-1; D is perhaps TRBD1 (5 bases). The CDR3 consists of 13 residues. The V end was cut by 4 bases, the J end by 11 bases, with 17 bases between. CDR1 and CDR2 from the germline V gene are SGHTA and FQGNSA.

This clone has a count of ten or more. The chain recombines TRBV5-4 with TRBJ1-2; no clear D. The length of the CDR3 is 15 residues. From germline, CDR1 is SGHNT and CDR2 YYREEE (reference sequence). V shed 3 bases and J shed 4 bases, with 16 bases lying between them. DNA for the CDR3: TGTGCCAGCAGCTCTCGGGAGTGGGGAAGCTATGGCTACACCTTC. This codes for CASSSREWGSYGYTF.

The chain joins TRBV10-3 to TRBJ2-5, with TRBD2 matching over 7 bases. The germline gives CDR1 ENHRY, CDR2 SYGVKD. This CDR3 is built from 13 residues. V shed 3 bases and J 5 bases; nucleotides not matched to a gene: 3. The CDR3 DNA sequence: TGTGCCATCAGTGAACGGGGAGGGGAGACCCAGTACTTC. Protein: CAISERGGETQYF.

The chain uses TRBV2 and TRBJ1-2, with TRBD1 as a possible D gene (5 bases). Looked up from germline, CDR1 is SNHLY and CDR2 is FYNNEI. The V gene lost 6 bases and the J gene lost 5 bases, with 16 bases spanning the gap. The CDR3 is made up of 14 amino acids. The CDR3 sequence is CASRRGAGEYGYTF. As DNA, the CDR3 is TGTGCCAGCAGGAGGGGAGCGGGGGAGTATGGCTACACCTTC.

The rearrangement joins TRBV6-5 to TRBJ1-1; D may be TRBD1 (5 bases). CDR3 length: 11 amino acids. Germline CDR1 MNHEY, CDR2 SVGAGI. The V and J ends lost 8 bases and 2 bases respectively, with 6 bases between them. The CDR3 nucleotides are TGTGCCAGCGGACAAAACACTGAAGCTTTCTTT. Its translation: CASGQNTEAFF.

The chain joins TRBV19 to TRBJ2-1; 9 bases are shared with TRBD2. The CDR3 is 18 amino acids. V lost 5 bases to trimming and J lost 0 bases; unmatched junction nucleotides: 11. The germline V gene encodes CDR1 LNHDA and CDR2 SQIVND (reference sequence). The CDR3 DNA sequence: TGTGCCAGTAGTGCTACGATTAGCGGGGGCAGCTCCTACAATGAGCAGTTCTTC. Amino acid sequence: CASSATISGGSSYNEQFF.

The CDR3 sequence: CASSEARSGQGITEAFF. CDR3 DNA sequence: TGTGCCAGCAGTGAAGCGCGGTCGGGACAGGGAATCACTGAAGCTTTCTTT. This chain links TRBV6-1 with TRBJ1-1, with 9 bases lining up with TRBD1. J gave up 4 bases and V 0 bases, and 9 bases lay outside the gene matches. CDR1 is MNHNS, CDR2 SASEGT, per germline. This CDR3 comprises 17 residues.

The chain carries TRBV5-1 and TRBJ2-1; 7 bases are a match to TRBD1. The germline CDR1 and CDR2 sequences are SGHRS and YFSETQ. Trimming removed 3 bases from V and 4 bases from J; junction bases left unmatched: 7. This CDR3 comprises 15 residues. This CDR3 is CASSSRQGGYNEQFF. CDR3 DNA sequence: TGCGCCAGCAGCTCCAGACAGGGCGGTTACAATGAGCAGTTCTTC.

The rearrangement links TRBV24-1 to TRBJ2-2; 9 bases map to TRBD2. V was clipped by 4 bases and J by 7 bases; unmatched bases: 6. Germline V CDR1 and CDR2: KGHDR, SFDVKD. CDR3 length equals 15 residues. In nucleotides, the CDR3 is TGTGCCACCAGTGAAGCGGGAGGAATAAACGGGGAGCTGTTTTTT. Its translation is CATSEAGGINGELFF.

The chain is built from TRBV19 and TRBJ1-1; 8 bases fit TRBD1. This CDR3 has 13 residues. V trimming: 7 bases; J trimming: 6 bases; junction bases outside the gene matches: 7. Per the germline V gene, CDR1 is LNHDA and CDR2 is SQIVND (reference sequence). The CDR3 sequence: CASTRTGPPEAFF. The CDR3 region has the DNA TGTGCCAGTACACGGACAGGGCCCCCTGAAGCTTTCTTT.

Worth noting for this clone: At one end, the junction sequence differs from germline, possibly due to a read error. Written as DNA, the CDR3 is TGCAGTGCTACCGGGTACACTGAGCAGTTCTTC. Its translation: CSATGYTEQFF. The rearrangement links TRBV20-1 to TRBJ2-1; D unresolved. The CDR3 runs 11 residues. Germline V gene data show CDR1 as DFQATT and CDR2 as SNEGSKA (reference sequence).

V and J are TRBV5-1 and TRBJ2-1, with 7 bases aligning to TRBD2. With V trimmed by 0 bases and J by 2 bases, 5 bases remained unmatched. The V gene's germline CDR1 is SGHRS and CDR2 YFSETQ. The CDR3 is made up of 16 amino acids. In DNA form, the CDR3 reads TGCGCCAGCAGCTTGGCCTCGGGGAGGGCCTACAATGAGCAGTTCTTC. Translating gives CASSLASGRAYNEQFF.

The chain recombines TRBV5-1 with TRBJ1-6; D perhaps matches TRBD1 (5 bases). This CDR3 has 16 amino acids. V dropped 2 bases and J dropped 5 bases, with 14 bases sitting between them. Germline V CDR1 and CDR2: SGHRS, YFSETQ. The CDR3 DNA is TGCGCCAGCAGCTTCATGGGGGGAGCCGATAATTCACCCCTCCACTTT. Translation: CASSFMGGADNSPLHF.

V and J are TRBV20-1 and TRBJ1-2; 7 nucleotides line up with TRBD1. Germline loops: CDR1 DFQATT, CDR2 SNEGSKA (reference sequence). Germline trimming cut 6 bases from V and 7 bases from J; bases unmatched to any gene: 5. The CDR3 length is 11 residues. In DNA, the CDR3 is TGCAGTGCGTCCCCAGGGGGTGGCTACACCTTC. It encodes CSASPGGGYTF.

The V and J genes are TRBV7-2 and TRBJ1-5; unclear D gene. This CDR3 region has 13 residues. CDR1 and CDR2 from the germline V gene are SGHTA and FQGNSA. V dropped 1 base and J dropped 6 bases, with 7 bases sitting between them. The CDR3 spells CASSLGSFQPQHF. CDR3 in DNA: TGTGCCAGCAGCTTAGGTTCGTTTCAGCCCCAGCATTTT.

The DNA for the CDR3 is TGTGCCAGCAGCTTACAACTAGCGGGGCCCGCGAACACCGGGGAGCTGTTTTTT. Translation gives CASSLQLAGPANTGELFF. The chain carries TRBV11-2 and TRBJ2-2, with 10 nucleotides matching TRBD2. The junction had 6 bases not matched to a gene; V was cut back by 2 bases and J by 0 bases. This CDR3 region has 18 residues. CDR1 SGHAT and CDR2 FQNNGV come from the germline V gene.

The chain carries TRBV28 and TRBJ1-1; tentatively, D is TRBD1 (5 bases). The CDR3 has 16 residues. Trimming removed 6 bases from V and 4 bases from J, with 21 bases in between. Germline CDR1 and CDR2: MDHEN and SYDVKM. CDR3 sequence reads: CASRPQDTILSTEAFF. The CDR3 DNA reads TGTGCCAGCAGACCCCAGGACACCATCTTGAGCACTGAAGCTTTCTTT.